These T cell receptor beta chains were read from a single sample in a study of technical replicates of blood from four donors. Assay used: immunoSEQ multiplex PCR; TCRdb lists only in-frame clones, some missing. This table has just under 60,000 clones, 91% appearing once. Source material: PBMCs. The receptors originated from a human donor in good health. Some clones in this sample may be carry-over from other donors' samples. The CDR3 runs from the conserved cysteine through the conserved F or W. A D gene is named only where the DNA matches it firmly. Size is omitted from some rows. Given values are once, few, many or a class for expanded clones.

-,-,TRBV30,TRBJ1-5,13,TGTGCCTGGAGTGACAGAAGCAATCAGCCCCAGCATTTT,CAWSDRSNQPQHF
-,-,TRBV29-1,TRBJ1-1,15,TGCAGCGCTATTTACTCCGACACGGGGTTGGCTGAAGCTTTCTTT,CSAIYSDTGLAEAFF
-,-,TRBV5-8,TRBJ2-5,15,TGTGCCAGCAGCTTGGTGCTCGGTAGACAAGAGACCCAGTACTTC,CASSLVLGRQETQYF
-,-,TRBV5-4,TRBJ2-7,15,TGTGCCAGCAGCTTTCCAGGGGTACCCTCCTACGAGCAGTACTTC,CASSFPGVPSYEQYF
-,TRBD1,TRBV7-9,TRBJ2-7,14,TGTGCCAGCAGCGGCCCGGGACAGGTCTACGAGCAGTACTTC,CASSGPGQVYEQYF
-,TRBD1,TRBV4-3,TRBJ2-7,14,TGCGCCAGCAGCCGCGCACAGGGGGACGGCGAGCAGTACTTC,CASSRAQGDGEQYF
-,TRBD2,TRBV10-3,TRBJ2-2,16,TGTGCCATCAGTTCCGGGACTAGCGGGACGAGCGGGGAGCTGTTTTTT,CAISSGTSGTSGELFF
-,-,TRBV5-6,TRBJ2-2,16,TGTGCCAGCAGCTTCTTGTCGGGATCGAACACCGGGGAGCTGTTTTTT,CASSFLSGSNTGELFF
-,-,TRBV7-2,TRBJ1-4,15,TGTGCCAGCAGCTTAGGTCGTACAACTAATGAAAAACTGTTTTTT,CASSLGRTTNEKLFF
-,TRBD2,TRBV30,TRBJ2-3,13,TGTGCCTGGAGTCTAGCGGGAGCAGATACGCAGTATTTT,CAWSLAGADTQYF
-,-,TRBV6-5,TRBJ1-5,13,TGTGCCAGCAGTTACGGAGACAATCAGCCCCAGCATTTT,CASSYGDNQPQHF
-,-,TRBV15,TRBJ1-5,15,TGTGCCACCAGCAGGGCAGGGCCCGCGAATCAGCCCCAGCATTTT,CATSRAGPANQPQHF
-,-,TRBV7-8,TRBJ1-1,15,TGTGCCAGCAGCTTATTTGGGACTACGAACACTGAAGCTTTCTTT,CASSLFGTTNTEAFF
-,TRBD2,TRBV4-3,TRBJ2-1,15,TGCGCCAGCAGTACTACTAGCGGAGATTACAATGAGCAGTTCTTC,CASSTTSGDYNEQFF
-,-,TRBV30,TRBJ2-2,14,TGTGCCTGGAGTAGGAGGGTCCCCCCCGGGGAGCTGTTTTTT,CAWSRRVPPGELFF
once,TRBD1,TRBV19,TRBJ2-7,14,TGTGCCAGTAGTACTCGACAGGGGACCTACGAGCAGTACTTC,CASSTRQGTYEQYF
-,TRBD1,TRBV4-3,TRBJ2-6,18,TGCGCCAGCAGCCAAGTCAAGGACAGGGGGCCAGGGGCCAACGTCCTGACTTTC,CASSQVKDRGPGANVLTF
-,TRBD2,TRBV6-1,TRBJ2-5,14,TGTGCCGGCGGGGGGGGAGGTCGACAAGAGACCCAGTACTTC,CAGGGGGRQETQYF
-,-,TRBV5-1,TRBJ1-1,12,TGCGCCAGCAGCCCACAGACGGGGGAAGCTTTCTTT,CASSPQTGEAFF
-,TRBD1,TRBV19,TRBJ2-3,16,TGTGCCAGTAGTATTCCTAGGACAGGGAGCACAGATACGCAGTATTTT,CASSIPRTGSTDTQYF
-,-,TRBV7-6,TRBJ1-5,13,TGTGCCAGCAGCTTACAGGGCAATCAGCCCCAGCATTTT,CASSLQGNQPQHF
-,-,TRBV5-1,TRBJ1-2,13,TGCGCCAGCAGCTTGGACAGGGCGGCCGGCTACACCTTC,CASSLDRAAGYTF
-,-,TRBV30,TRBJ2-5,13,TGTGCCTGGAGTAGGGGTGTGGAAGAGACCCAGTACTTC,CAWSRGVEETQYF
-,TRBD1,TRBV6-5,TRBJ2-3,14,TGTGCCAGCAGTAACAGGGGTAGGACAGATACGCAGTATTTT,CASSNRGRTDTQYF
-,TRBD1,TRBV7-3,TRBJ2-2,17,TGTGCCAGCAGCTTAATCCCGGACAGGGGGCGGAGCGGGGAGCTGTTTTTT,CASSLIPDRGRSGELFF
once,-,TRBV29-1,TRBJ2-1,12,TGCAGCTGTACTTACAGGGCCCATGAGCAGTTCTTC,CSCTYRAHEQFF
-,TRBD2,TRBV4-1,TRBJ2-7,18,TGCGCCAGCAGCCACGCAGTAGCGGGCCGACACCCCTCCTACGAGCAGTACTTC,CASSHAVAGRHPSYEQYF
few,TRBD1,TRBV7-2,TRBJ2-5,17,TGTGCCAGCAGCTTAGTTTTCGAGGGGGCCCGCCAAGAGACCCAGTACTTC,CASSLVFEGARQETQYF
-,-,TRBV25-1,TRBJ2-6,13,TGTGCCAGTGGGGAGTCTGGGGCCAACGTCCTGACTTTC,CASGESGANVLTF
once,TRBD2,TRBV5-4,TRBJ2-2,15,TGTGCCAGCAGTTATAGCGGGGGCTGGGCCGGGGAGCTGTTTTTT,CASSYSGGWAGELFF
-,-,TRBV6-5,TRBJ1-1,13,TGTGCCAGCAGCCAAGGGAGCAACACTGAAGCTTTCTTT,CASSQGSNTEAFF
-,-,TRBV28,TRBJ2-6,12,TGTGCCAGCACAAGAGGGGGAAACGTCCTGACTTTC,CASTRGGNVLTF
-,-,TRBV10-3,TRBJ2-1,12,TGTGCCATCAGGCAGGGGACCGATGAGCAGTTCTTC,CAIRQGTDEQFF
-,TRBD2,TRBV11-1,TRBJ2-7,15,TGTGCCAGCAGCCTCCGACTAGCGCCCCTTGGCGAGCAGTACTTC,CASSLRLAPLGEQYF
-,-,TRBV11-1,TRBJ2-3,15,TGTGCCAGCAGCCCATCTGGGGAGCCCCTCCGCACGCAGTATTTT,CASSPSGEPLRTQYF
once,TRBD1,TRBV2,TRBJ2-3,13,TGTGCCAGCAACAGGGGAAGCACAGATACGCAGTATTTT,CASNRGSTDTQYF
-,-,TRBV20-1,TRBJ2-7,11,TGCAGTGCTAGAGGCCCTAGTGAGCAGTACTTC,CSARGPSEQYF
-,TRBD1,TRBV27,TRBJ1-1,15,TGTGCCAGCAGGAACAGGGGGGTCGGGAACACTGAAGCTTTCTTT,CASRNRGVGNTEAFF
once,-,TRBV29-1,TRBJ1-1,12,TGCAGCGTTGGAGGGGAGGGTACTGAAGCTTTCTTT,CSVGGEGTEAFF
-,-,TRBV11-2,TRBJ2-2,18,TGTGCCAGCAGCCTCTCTGCCCCAATAGCCTCGAACACCGGGGAGCTGTTTTTT,CASSLSAPIASNTGELFF
once,-,TRBV27,TRBJ2-7,16,TGTGCCAGCAGTTTATCGGGGGGAGGAATATACTACGAGCAGTACTTC,CASSLSGGGIYYEQYF
-,TRBD1,TRBV18,TRBJ2-4,16,TGTGCCAGCTCACCAGGACAGGGGGCGGCCAAAAACATTCAGTACTTC,CASSPGQGAAKNIQYF
-,TRBD1,TRBV7-2,TRBJ1-2,14,TGTGCCAGCAGCAGCCGGGACAGGAGCTATGGCTACACCTTC,CASSSRDRSYGYTF
-,-,TRBV6-5,TRBJ2-7,13,TGTGCCAGCAGTAGTGAGCACAGGGCCGAGCAGTACTTC,CASSSEHRAEQYF
-,TRBD1,TRBV9,TRBJ1-2,16,TGTGCCAGCAGCATCGGTCAAATAGGACAGGGCTATGGCTACACCTTC,CASSIGQIGQGYGYTF
-,TRBD1,TRBV20-1,TRBJ1-1,10,TGCAGTGCTAGAACAGGGGGAGCTTTCTTT,CSARTGGAFF
-,-,TRBV7-8,TRBJ1-4,17,TGTGCCAGCAGCTTAGAGAGTGGGAGGGGACCGGGCGAAAAACTGTTTTTT,CASSLESGRGPGEKLFF